Presented here are 8 T cell receptor beta chains from one specimen sequenced in a study of cytomegalovirus exposure and HLA in healthy donors. The PCR ran on 60 Vbeta and 13 Jbeta primers. Sequencing used immunoSEQ multiplex PCR; TCRdb keeps in-frame clones, though not all of them. The sample comprises 250,000 to 350,000 clones, 80% to 90% of which are singletons, and roughly 4% rests with the top ten. Sequencing was done on a sample of PBMCs. The receptors come from a man aged 35 to 55 in good health and CMV-seropositive.

V gene TRBV7-9 combines with J gene TRBJ2-3; the D gene is possibly TRBD1 (8 bases). The CDR3 has 15 residues. Germline values: CDR1 SEHNR, CDR2 FQNEAQ (reference sequence). Trimming took off 6 bases at V and 1 base at J, with 14 bases between the two ends. The DNA for the CDR3 is TGTGCCAGCAGAGCTACAGGGGGGGGCACAGATACGCAGTATTTT. Protein: CASRATGGGTDTQYF.

The chain employs TRBV28 and TRBJ1-1; D unresolved. The CDR3 length is 14 residues. The germline V gene encodes CDR1 MDHEN and CDR2 SYDVKM. V lost 2 bases to trimming and J lost 1 base, with 8 bases between them. The CDR3 region is CASSLGRKNTEAFF. The CDR3 nucleotides are TGTGCCAGCAGTTTAGGCAGAAAGAACACTGAAGCTTTCTTT.

The rearrangement joins TRBV7-2 to TRBJ2-1, with a possible D match to TRBD2 (5 bases). The CDR3 length is 17 residues. V was pared by 5 bases and J by 1 base, with 18 bases between. Germline V gene data show CDR1 as SGHTA and CDR2 as FQGNSA. The CDR3 is CASSPGYGAYSYNEQFF. DNA for the CDR3: TGTGCCAGCAGCCCGGGGTATGGCGCCTATTCCTACAATGAGCAGTTCTTC.

This chain joins TRBV9 and TRBJ2-1, with 9 bases identical to TRBD2. Germline assignment: CDR1 SGDLS and CDR2 YYNGEE. After removal of 3 bases from V and 4 bases from J, the junction contained 8 bases not matched to a gene. This CDR3 is 16 amino acids long. The CDR3 DNA sequence: TGTGCCAGCAGCGAGGAGGCGGGAGGGAGGTACAATGAGCAGTTCTTC. Its translation: CASSEEAGGRYNEQFF.

V is TRBV7-8 and J is TRBJ1-2; D unclear. The CDR3 consists of 13 residues. Germline CDR1 reads SGHVS; CDR2 reads FQNEAQ. V was clipped by 2 bases and J by 2 bases, with 6 bases between them. In nucleotides, the CDR3 is TGTGCCAGCAGCTTACAGGCCAACTATGGCTACACCTTC. Protein product: CASSLQANYGYTF.

The V gene is TRBV6-5, the J gene TRBJ2-7; 8 positions agree with TRBD1. Germline CDR1 is MNHEY and CDR2 is SVGAGI. The CDR3 spans 16 residues. V lost 0 bases, J lost 0 bases, and 4 bases stayed unmatched. CDR3 in DNA: TGTGCCAGCAGTTACTCCACCGGGACAGGCTCCTACGAGCAGTACTTC. It encodes CASSYSTGTGSYEQYF.

In regard to this clone: One end of the junction fails to match germline, which may point to a read error. The gene calls are TRBV4-1 and TRBJ2-3; 13 positions agree with TRBD2. Germline CDR1 and CDR2: MGHRA and YSYEKL. The CDR3 is 16 residues long. Here the CDR3 reads CASSQGLAGGTDTQYF. CDR3 sequence (DNA): TGTGCCAGCAGCCAAGGACTAGCGGGAGGCACAGATACGCAGTATTTT.

The rearrangement links TRBV7-2 to TRBJ2-3; 14 positions agree with TRBD2. V was pared by 5 bases and J by 3 bases, with 4 bases of the junction left unmatched. There are 16 residues in the CDR3. Germline V gene sequence: CDR1 SGHTA, CDR2 FQGNSA. The chain's CDR3 is CASSPGLAGATDTQYF. The CDR3 coding sequence is TGTGCCAGCAGCCCGGGACTAGCGGGAGCTACAGATACGCAGTATTTT.